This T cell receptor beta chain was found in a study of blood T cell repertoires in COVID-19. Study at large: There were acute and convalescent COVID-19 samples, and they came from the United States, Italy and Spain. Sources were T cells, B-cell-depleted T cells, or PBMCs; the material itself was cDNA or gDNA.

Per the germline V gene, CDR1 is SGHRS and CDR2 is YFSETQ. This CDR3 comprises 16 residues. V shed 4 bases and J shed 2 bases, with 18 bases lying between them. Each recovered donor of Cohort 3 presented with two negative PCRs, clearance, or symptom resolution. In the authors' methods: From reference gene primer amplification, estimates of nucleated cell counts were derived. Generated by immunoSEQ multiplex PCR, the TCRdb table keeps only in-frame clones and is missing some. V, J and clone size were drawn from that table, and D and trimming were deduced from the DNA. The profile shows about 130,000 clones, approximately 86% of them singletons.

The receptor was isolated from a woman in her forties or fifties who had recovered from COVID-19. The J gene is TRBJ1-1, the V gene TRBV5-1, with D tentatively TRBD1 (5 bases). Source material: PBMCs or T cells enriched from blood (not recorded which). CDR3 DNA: TGCGCCAGCAGCCCCCCCAGCCAGGGAGGTAACACTGAAGCTTTCTTT. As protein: CASSPPSQGGNTEAFF.